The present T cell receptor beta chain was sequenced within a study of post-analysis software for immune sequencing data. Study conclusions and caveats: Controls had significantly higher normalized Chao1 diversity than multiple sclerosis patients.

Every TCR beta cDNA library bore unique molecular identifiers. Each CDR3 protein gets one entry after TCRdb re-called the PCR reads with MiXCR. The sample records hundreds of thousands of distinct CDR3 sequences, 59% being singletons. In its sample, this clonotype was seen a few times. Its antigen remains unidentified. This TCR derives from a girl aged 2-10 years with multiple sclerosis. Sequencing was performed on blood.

CDR3 protein: CASSLELAADEQYF. The CDR3, as DNA: TGTGCCAGCAGCTTGGAACTAGCGGCCGACGAGCAGTACTTC. The V gene is TRBV7-2, the J gene TRBJ2-4, with TRBD2 identical over 8 bases. The assigned J gene may be wrong: the sequence end matches TRBJ2-7 better. This CDR3 is built from 14 residues. The germline V gene has CDR1 SGHTA and CDR2 FQGNSA.